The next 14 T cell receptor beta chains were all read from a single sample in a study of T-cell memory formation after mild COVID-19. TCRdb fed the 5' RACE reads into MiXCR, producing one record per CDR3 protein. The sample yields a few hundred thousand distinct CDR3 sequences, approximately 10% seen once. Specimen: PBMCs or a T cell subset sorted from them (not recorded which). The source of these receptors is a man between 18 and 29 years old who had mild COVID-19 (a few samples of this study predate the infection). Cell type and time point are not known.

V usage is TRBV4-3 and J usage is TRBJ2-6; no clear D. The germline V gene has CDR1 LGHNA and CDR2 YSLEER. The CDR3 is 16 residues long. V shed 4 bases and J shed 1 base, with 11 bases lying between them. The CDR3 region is CASSLLVQSGANVLTF. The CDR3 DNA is TGCGCCAGCAGCCTCCTCGTGCAGTCTGGGGCCAACGTCCTGACTTTC.

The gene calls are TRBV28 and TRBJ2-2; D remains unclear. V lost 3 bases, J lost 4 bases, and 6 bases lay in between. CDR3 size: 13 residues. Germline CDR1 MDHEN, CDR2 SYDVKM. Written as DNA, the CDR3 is TGTGCCAGCAGTTTCGGGCCCACCGGGGAGCTGTTTTTT. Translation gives CASSFGPTGELFF. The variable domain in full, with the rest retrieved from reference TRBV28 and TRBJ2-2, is DVKVTQSSRYLVKRTGEKVFLECVQDMDHENMFWYRQDPGLGLRLIYFSYDVKMKEKGDIPEGYSVSREKKERFSLILESASTNQTSMYLCASSFGPTGELFFGEGSRLTVL.

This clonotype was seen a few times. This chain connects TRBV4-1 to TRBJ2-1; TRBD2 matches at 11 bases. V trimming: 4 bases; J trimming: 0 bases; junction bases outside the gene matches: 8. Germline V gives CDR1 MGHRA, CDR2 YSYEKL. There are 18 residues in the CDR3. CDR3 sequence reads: CASSPRTSGRSSYNEQFF. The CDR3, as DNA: TGCGCCAGCAGCCCGAGGACTAGCGGGCGGAGCTCCTACAATGAGCAGTTCTTC.

The CDR3 sequence is CASSPSTGSYNEQFF. In DNA form, the CDR3 reads TGTGCCAGCTCACCGTCGACAGGGTCCTACAATGAGCAGTTCTTC. This rearrangement joins TRBV18 to TRBJ2-1, with TRBD1 matching 7 bases. Germline CDR1 KGHSH, CDR2 LQKENI. The CDR3 contains 15 residues. The V and J ends lost 3 bases and 1 base, in that order; junction bases with no gene match: 3.

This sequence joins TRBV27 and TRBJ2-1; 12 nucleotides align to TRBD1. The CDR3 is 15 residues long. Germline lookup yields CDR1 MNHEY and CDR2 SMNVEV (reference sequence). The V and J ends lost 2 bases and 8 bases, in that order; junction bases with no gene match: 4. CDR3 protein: CASSLGTGGRDEQFF. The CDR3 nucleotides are TGTGCCAGCAGTTTAGGGACAGGGGGCAGGGATGAGCAGTTCTTC.

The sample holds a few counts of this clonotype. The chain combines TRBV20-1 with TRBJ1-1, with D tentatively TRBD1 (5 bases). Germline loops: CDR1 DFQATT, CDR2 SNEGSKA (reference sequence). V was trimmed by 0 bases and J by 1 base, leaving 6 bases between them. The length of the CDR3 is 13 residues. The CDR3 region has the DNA TGCAGTGCTAGAGATGGGGGGAACACTGAAGCTTTCTTT. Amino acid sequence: CSARDGGNTEAFF.

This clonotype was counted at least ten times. CDR3 region: CASSYGQGAKTQYF. In DNA form, the CDR3 reads TGTGCCAGCAGTTACGGCCAGGGGGCTAAGACCCAGTACTTC. V and J are TRBV6-5 and TRBJ2-5; 8 bases are a match to TRBD1. The V gene's germline CDR1 is MNHEY and CDR2 SVGAGI. The CDR3 length is 14 residues. After removal of 2 bases from V and 6 bases from J, the junction contained 5 bases not matched to a gene.

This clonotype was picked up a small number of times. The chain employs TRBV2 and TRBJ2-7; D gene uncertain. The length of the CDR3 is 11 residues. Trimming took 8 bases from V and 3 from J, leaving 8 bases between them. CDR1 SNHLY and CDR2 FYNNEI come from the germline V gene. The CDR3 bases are TGTGCCAGCGGGTACCACTACGAGCAGTACGTC. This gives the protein CASGYHYEQYV.

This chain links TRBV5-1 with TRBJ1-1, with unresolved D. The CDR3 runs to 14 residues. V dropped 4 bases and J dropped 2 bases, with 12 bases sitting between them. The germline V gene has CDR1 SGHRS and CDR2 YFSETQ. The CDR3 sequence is CASSPQNANTEAFF. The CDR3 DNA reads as TGCGCCAGCAGCCCCCAGAACGCCAACACTGAAGCTTTCTTT.

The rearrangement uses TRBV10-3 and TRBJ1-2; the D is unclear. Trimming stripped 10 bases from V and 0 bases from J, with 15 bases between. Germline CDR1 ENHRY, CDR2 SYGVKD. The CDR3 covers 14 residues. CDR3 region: CASTGAGANYGYTF. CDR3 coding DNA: TGTGCCAGCACCGGAGCGGGCGCTAACTATGGCTACACCTTC.

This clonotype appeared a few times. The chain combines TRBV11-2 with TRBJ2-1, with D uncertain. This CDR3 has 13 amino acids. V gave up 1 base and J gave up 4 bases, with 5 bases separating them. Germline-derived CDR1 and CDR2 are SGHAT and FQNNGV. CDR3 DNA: TGTGCCAGCAGCTTAGTGTTGTACAATGAGCAGTTCTTC. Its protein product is CASSLVLYNEQFF.

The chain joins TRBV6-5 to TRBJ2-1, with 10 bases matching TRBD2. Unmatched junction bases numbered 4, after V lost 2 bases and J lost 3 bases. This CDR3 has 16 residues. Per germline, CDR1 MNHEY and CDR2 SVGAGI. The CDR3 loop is CASSYALAGDYNEQFF. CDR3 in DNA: TGTGCCAGCAGTTACGCCCTAGCGGGGGACTACAATGAGCAGTTCTTC.

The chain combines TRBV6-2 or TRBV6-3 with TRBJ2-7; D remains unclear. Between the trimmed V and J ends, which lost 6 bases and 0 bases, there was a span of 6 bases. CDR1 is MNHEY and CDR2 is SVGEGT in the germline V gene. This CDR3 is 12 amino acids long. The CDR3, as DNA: TGTGCCAGCAGCAAGAGCTCCTACGAGCAGTACTTC. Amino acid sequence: CASSKSSYEQYF.

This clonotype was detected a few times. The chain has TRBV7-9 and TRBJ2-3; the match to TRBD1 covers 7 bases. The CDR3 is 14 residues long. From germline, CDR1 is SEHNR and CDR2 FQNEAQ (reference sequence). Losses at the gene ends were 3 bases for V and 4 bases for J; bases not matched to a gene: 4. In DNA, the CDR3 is TGTGCCAGCAGCTTCACAGGGGCATCAGATACGCAGTATTTT. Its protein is CASSFTGASDTQYF.